This TCR beta chain appears in the sequencing data of a study of blood T cell repertoires in COVID-19. The CDR3 totals 17 residues. Per germline, CDR1 SGHTA and CDR2 FQGTGA. V shed 4 bases and J shed 1 base, with 18 bases lying between them. TCRdb's table, derived via immunoSEQ multiplex PCR, lists solely in-frame clones and lacks some. The sample lists about 210,000 clones, 80% to 90% occurring once. The sequence derives from a middle-aged woman with acute COVID-19. Source material: PBMCs or T cells enriched from blood (not recorded which). J is TRBJ2-3 and V is TRBV7-3, with a possible D match to TRBD2 (6 bases). The CDR3 loop reads CASSSRRRGLGTDTQYF. CDR3 sequence (DNA): TGTGCCAGCAGCTCCCGAAGGAGGGGTTTGGGCACAGATACGCAGTATTTT.